This T cell receptor beta chain was sequenced for a study of regulatory T cells in long-lasting Graves disease. iRepertoire HTBI primers and Arm-PCR of CDR3 regions built TCR beta libraries. Authors' data handling: Samples revealed about 63 TRBV and approximately 15 TRBJ segments. TCRdb used MiXCR to reprocess the multiplex PCR reads, holding one entry per CDR3 protein. What appears here as the V and J calls and clone size reflects TCRdb's work, not the paper's. The sample includes roughly 400,000 distinct CDR3 sequences, around 21% seen only once; the top ten take less than 25%. This clonotype was recorded a few times. What it binds is unknown. Points from the study as a whole: The analysis examined peripheral blood only and excluded thyroid tissue.

Time point in this sample: persistent/refractory GD, antithyroid drugs over 5 years with positive TRAb. PBMCs were the source of the RNA used for TCR sequencing. This clonotype was obtained from a female donor with Graves disease. Material: peripheral blood mononuclear cells (PBMCs), obtained when the disease was refractory, from a patient treated with antithyroid drugs.

This chain's CDR3 is CASSPGTLKQETQYF. The CDR3 DNA reads as TGTGCCAGCAGTCCTGGGACACTAAAGCAGGAGACCCAGTACTTC. The chain employs TRBV6-1 and TRBJ2-5; the D gene is possibly TRBD1 (6 bases). Germline CDR1 reads MNHNS; CDR2 reads SASEGT. V was clipped by 5 bases and J by 5 bases, with 18 bases between them. The length of the CDR3 is 15 residues.